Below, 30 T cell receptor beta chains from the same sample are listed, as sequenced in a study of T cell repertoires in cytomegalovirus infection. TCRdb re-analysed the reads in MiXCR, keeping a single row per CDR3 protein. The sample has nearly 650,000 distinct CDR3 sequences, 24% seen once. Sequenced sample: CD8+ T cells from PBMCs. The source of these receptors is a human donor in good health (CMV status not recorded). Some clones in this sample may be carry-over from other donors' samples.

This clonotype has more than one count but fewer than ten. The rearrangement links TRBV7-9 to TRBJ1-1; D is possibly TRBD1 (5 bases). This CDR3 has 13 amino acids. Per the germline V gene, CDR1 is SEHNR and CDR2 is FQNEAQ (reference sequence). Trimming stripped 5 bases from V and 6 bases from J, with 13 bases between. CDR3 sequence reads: CASSPGPLAEAFF. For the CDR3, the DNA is TGTGCCAGCAGCCCGGGGCCCCTCGCTGAAGCTTTCTTT.

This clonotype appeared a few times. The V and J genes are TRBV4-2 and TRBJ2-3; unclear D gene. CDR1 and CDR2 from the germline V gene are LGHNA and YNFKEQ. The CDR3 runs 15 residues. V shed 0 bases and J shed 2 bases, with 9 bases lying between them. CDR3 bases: TGTGCCAGCAGCCAAGATGGGATGAACACAGATACGCAGTATTTT. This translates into CASSQDGMNTDTQYF.

CDR3 coding DNA: TGTGCCACCAGTGGCAAAAAAGGGACTATAGCGGGGCCCAATGAGCAGTTCTTC. It translates to CATSGKKGTIAGPNEQFF. This chain joins TRBV24-1 and TRBJ2-1, with 8 bases matching TRBD2. The CDR3 consists of 18 residues. Per germline, CDR1 KGHDR and CDR2 SFDVKD. Trimming at V came to 5 bases and at J to 6 bases, leaving 17 bases not matched to a gene.

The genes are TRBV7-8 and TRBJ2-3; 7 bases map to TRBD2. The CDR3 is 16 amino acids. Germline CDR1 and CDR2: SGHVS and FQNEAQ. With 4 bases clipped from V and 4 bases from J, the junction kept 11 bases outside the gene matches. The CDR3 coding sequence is TGTGCCAGCAGCTCCCTGGCGGGGAGGGCCGCAGATACGCAGTATTTT. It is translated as CASSSLAGRAADTQYF.

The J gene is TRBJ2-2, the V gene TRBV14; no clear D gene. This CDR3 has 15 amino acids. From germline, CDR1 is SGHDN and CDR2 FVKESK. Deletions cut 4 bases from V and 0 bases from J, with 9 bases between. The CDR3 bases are TGTGCCAGCAGCCTAGACGCCGCGAACACCGGGGAGCTGTTTTTT. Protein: CASSLDAANTGELFF. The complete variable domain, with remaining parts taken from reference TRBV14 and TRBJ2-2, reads EAGVTQFPSHSVIEKGQTVTLRCDPISGHDNLYWYRRVMGKEIKFLLHFVKESKQDESGMPNNRFLAERTGGTYSTLKVQPAELEDSGVYFCASSLDAANTGELFFGEGSRLTVL.

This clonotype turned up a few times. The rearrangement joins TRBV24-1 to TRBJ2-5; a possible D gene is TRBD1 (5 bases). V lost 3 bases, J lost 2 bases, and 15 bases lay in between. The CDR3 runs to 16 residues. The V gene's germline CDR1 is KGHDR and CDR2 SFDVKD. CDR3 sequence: CATSDPSTVLQETQYF. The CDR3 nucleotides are TGTGCCACCAGTGATCCCTCGACAGTCCTGCAAGAGACCCAGTACTTC.

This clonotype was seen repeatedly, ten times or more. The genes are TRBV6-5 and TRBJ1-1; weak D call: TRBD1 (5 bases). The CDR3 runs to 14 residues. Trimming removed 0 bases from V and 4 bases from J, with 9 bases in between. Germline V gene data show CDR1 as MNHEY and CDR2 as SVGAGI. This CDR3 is CASSYSSGFTEAFF. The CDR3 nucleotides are TGTGCCAGCAGTTACTCTTCAGGGTTCACTGAAGCTTTCTTT.

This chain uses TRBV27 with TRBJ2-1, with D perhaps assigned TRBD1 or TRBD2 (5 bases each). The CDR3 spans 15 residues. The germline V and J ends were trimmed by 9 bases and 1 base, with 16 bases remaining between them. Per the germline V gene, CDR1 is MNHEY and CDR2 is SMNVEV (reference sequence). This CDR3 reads CASSDNGGSYNEQFF. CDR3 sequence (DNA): TGTGCCAGTAGTGACAATGGGGGATCCTACAATGAGCAGTTCTTC.

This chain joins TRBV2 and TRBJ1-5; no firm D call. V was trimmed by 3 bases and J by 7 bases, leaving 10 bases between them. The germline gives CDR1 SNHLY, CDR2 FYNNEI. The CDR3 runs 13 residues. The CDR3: CASSDSPEQPQHF. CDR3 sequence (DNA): TGTGCCAGCAGTGATTCTCCCGAACAGCCCCAGCATTTT.

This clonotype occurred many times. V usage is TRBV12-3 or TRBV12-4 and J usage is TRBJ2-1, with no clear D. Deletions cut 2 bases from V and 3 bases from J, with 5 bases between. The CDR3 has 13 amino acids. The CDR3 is CASSLLGYNEQFF. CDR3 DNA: TGTGCCAGCAGTTTATTGGGCTACAATGAGCAGTTCTTC.

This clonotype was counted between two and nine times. In nucleotides, the CDR3 is TGTGCCAGCAGTTTAAGGGGTTTGGATACGCAGTATTTT. Protein sequence: CASSLRGLDTQYF. The chain links TRBV27 to TRBJ2-3; the D gene is possibly TRBD1 (5 bases). The CDR3 runs to 13 residues. Germline assignment: CDR1 MNHEY and CDR2 SMNVEV (reference sequence). V was trimmed by 2 bases and J by 6 bases, leaving 9 bases between them.

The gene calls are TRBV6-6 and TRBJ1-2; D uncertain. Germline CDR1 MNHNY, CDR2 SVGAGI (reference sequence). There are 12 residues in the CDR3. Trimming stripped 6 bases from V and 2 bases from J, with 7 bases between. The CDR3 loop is CASSMINYGYTF. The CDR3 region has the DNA TGTGCCAGCAGCATGATCAACTATGGCTACACCTTC.

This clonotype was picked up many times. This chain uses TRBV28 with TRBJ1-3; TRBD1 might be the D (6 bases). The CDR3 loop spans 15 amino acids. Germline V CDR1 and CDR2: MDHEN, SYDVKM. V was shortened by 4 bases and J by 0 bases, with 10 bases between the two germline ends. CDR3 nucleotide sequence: TGTGCCAGCAGTTGGACAGCAAACTCTGGAAACACCATATATTTT. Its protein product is CASSWTANSGNTIYF.

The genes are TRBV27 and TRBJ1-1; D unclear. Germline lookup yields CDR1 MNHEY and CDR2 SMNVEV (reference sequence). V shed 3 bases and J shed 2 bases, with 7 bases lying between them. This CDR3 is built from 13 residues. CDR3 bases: TGTGCCAGCAGTTTCACAGATAACACTGAAGCTTTCTTT. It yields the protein CASSFTDNTEAFF.

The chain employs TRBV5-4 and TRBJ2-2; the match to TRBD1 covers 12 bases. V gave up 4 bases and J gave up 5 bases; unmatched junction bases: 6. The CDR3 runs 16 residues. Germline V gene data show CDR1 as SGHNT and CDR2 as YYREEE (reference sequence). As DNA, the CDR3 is TGTGCCAGCAGCGAGGGACAGGGGGCGAGGACCGGGGAGCTGTTTTTT. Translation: CASSEGQGARTGELFF.

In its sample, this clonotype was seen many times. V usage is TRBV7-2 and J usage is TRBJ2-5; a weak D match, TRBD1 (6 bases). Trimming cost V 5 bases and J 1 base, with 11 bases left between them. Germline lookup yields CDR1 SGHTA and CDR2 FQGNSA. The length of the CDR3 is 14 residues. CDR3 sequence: CASSPHRVQETQYF. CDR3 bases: TGTGCCAGCAGCCCCCACAGGGTCCAAGAGACCCAGTACTTC. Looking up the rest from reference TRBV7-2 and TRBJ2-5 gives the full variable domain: GAGVSQSPSNKVTEKGKDVELRCDPISGHTALYWYRQSLGQGLEFLIYFQGNSAPDKSGLPSDRFSAERTGGSVSTLTIQRTQQEDSAVYLCASSPHRVQETQYFGPGTRLLVL.

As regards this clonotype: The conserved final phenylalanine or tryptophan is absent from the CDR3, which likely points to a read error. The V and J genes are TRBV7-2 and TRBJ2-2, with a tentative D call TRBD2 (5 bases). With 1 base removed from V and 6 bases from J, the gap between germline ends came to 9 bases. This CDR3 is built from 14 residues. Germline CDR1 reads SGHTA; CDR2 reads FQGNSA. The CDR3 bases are TGTGCCAGCAGCTTAGGCGGAGGATCCGGGGAGCTGTTTCTT. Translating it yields CASSLGGGSGELFL.

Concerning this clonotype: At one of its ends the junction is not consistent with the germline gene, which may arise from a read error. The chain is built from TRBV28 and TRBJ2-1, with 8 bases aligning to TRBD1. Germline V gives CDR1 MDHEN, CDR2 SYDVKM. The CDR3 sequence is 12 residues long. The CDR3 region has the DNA TGTGCCAGCAGTGCGGCCGGGACAGGCTGGATCTTC. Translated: CASSAAGTGWIF.

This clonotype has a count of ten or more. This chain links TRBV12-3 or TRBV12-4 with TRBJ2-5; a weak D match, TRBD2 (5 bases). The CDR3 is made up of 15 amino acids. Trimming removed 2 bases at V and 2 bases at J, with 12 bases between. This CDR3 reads CASSLYRGGQETQYF. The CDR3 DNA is TGTGCCAGCAGTTTATACAGAGGCGGGCAAGAGACCCAGTACTTC.

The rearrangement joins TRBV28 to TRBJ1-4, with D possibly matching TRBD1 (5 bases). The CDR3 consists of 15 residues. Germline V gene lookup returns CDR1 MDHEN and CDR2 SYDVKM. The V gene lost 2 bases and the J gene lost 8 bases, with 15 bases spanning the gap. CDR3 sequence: CASSLERGPQEKLFF. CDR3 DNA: TGTGCCAGCAGTTTAGAGCGGGGACCTCAAGAAAAACTGTTTTTT.

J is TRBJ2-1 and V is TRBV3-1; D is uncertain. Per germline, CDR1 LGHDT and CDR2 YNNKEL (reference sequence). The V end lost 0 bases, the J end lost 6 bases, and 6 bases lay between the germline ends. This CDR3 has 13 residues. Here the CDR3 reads CASSQDIGNEQFF. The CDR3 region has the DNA TGTGCCAGCAGCCAAGATATAGGCAATGAGCAGTTCTTC.

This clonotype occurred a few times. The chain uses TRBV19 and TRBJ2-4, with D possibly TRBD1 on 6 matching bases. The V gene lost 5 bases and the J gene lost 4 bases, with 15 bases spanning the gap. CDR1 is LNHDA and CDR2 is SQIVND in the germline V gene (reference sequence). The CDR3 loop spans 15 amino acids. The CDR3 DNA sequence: TGTGCCAGTAGTGCCTTGACAGGACGAAAAAACATTCAGTACTTC. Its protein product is CASSALTGRKNIQYF.

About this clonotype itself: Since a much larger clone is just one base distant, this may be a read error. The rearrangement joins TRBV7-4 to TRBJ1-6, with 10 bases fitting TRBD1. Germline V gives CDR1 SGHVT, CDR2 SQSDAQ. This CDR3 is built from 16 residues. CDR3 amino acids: CASSNWTGGSNSSLHF. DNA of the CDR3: TGTGCCAGCAGCAACTGGACAGGGGGATCGAATTCATCCCTCCACTTT.

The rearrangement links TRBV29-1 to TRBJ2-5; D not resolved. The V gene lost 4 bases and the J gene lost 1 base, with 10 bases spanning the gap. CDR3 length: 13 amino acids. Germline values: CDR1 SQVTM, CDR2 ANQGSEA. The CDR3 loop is CSVVPGSQETQYF. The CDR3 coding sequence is TGCAGCGTTGTACCAGGCAGCCAAGAGACCCAGTACTTC.

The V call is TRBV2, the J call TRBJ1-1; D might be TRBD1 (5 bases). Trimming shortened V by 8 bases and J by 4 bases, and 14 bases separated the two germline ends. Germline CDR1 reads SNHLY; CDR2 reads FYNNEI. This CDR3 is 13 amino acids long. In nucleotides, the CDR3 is TGTGCCAGCCCCCGGGGGAGGGGCACTGAAGCTTTCTTT. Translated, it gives CASPRGRGTEAFF.

CDR3 sequence reads: CASSLFPRGGNTGELFF. The CDR3 coding sequence is TGTGCCAGCAGTTTATTCCCTCGGGGGGGCAACACCGGGGAGCTGTTTTTT. This chain links TRBV28 with TRBJ2-2; TRBD2 matches at 8 bases. CDR3 size: 17 residues. Germline values: CDR1 MDHEN, CDR2 SYDVKM. The V and J ends lost 1 base and 2 bases, in that order; junction bases with no gene match: 6.

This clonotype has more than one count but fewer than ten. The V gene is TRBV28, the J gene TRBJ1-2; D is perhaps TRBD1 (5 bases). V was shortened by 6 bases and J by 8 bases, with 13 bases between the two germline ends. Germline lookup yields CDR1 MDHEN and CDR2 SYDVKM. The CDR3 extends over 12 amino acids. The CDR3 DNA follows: TGTGCCAGCAGCCGTACTTGGGACGGCTACACCTTC. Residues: CASSRTWDGYTF.

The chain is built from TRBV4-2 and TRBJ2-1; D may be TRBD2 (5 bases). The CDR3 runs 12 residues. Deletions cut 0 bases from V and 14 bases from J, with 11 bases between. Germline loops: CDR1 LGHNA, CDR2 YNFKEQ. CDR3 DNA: TGTGCCAGCAGCCAAGATCGACGAGCGGAGTTCTTC. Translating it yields CASSQDRRAEFF.

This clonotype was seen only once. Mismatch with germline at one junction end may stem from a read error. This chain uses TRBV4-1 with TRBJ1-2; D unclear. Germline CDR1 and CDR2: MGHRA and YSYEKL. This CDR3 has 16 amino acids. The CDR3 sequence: CASSQDPRTYNYGYTF. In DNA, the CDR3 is TGTGCCAGCAGCCAAGATCCCCGGACGTATAACTATGGCTACACCTTC.

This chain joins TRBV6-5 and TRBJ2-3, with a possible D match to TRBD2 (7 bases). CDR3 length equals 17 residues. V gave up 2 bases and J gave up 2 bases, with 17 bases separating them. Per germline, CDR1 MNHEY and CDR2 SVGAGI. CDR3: CASSYAGGPPVTDTQYF. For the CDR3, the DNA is TGTGCCAGCAGTTACGCCGGGGGGCCCCCGGTCACAGATACGCAGTATTTT.